This T cell receptor beta chain is drawn from a study of Graves' ophthalmopathy and Graves' hyperthyroidism. Trimming cost V 1 base and J 4 bases, with 8 bases left between them. CDR1 is SGHVS, CDR2 FQNEAQ, per germline. CDR3 size: 15 residues. The TCR beta CDR3 regions underwent amplification from RNA transcripts. The first round was an RT-PCR with HTBI primers, and the second round was a multiplex PCR. One entry per CDR3 protein, called by TCRdb with MiXCR from the multiplex PCR reads. The sample holds some 240,000 distinct CDR3 sequences, 45% seen once. As regards this clonotype: The antigen is undetermined.

Findings and caveats of the study: Blood also harbored most expanded thyroid clonotypes above 0.001 frequency.

The clonotype originates from an adult man with Graves' ophthalmopathy. The chain joins TRBV7-8 to TRBJ2-6; D unclear. Material for sequencing was peripheral blood. The CDR3 loop is CASSLGALGANVLTF. The CDR3 DNA sequence: TGTGCCAGCAGCTTAGGGGCGCTCGGGGCCAACGTCCTGACTTTC.